This TCR beta chain was documented in a study of CD8 T cells in ankylosing spondylitis. V shed 5 bases and J shed 4 bases, with 14 bases lying between them. CDR1 and CDR2 from the germline V gene are SQVTM and ANQGSEA. This CDR3 spans 14 amino acids. This clonotype was seen many times. Antigen unknown. TCRdb reprocessed the 5' RACE reads via MiXCR and lists one record per CDR3 protein. Of 250,000 or so distinct CDR3 sequences detected, 18% appear once; the ten largest clones hold roughly a third. Study conclusions and caveats: Earlier reports found some motif variants in synovial fluid and blood in reactive arthritis.

The source of this sequence is a male donor with ankylosing spondylitis or in good health (not recorded which). Sequencing input: blood, either unsorted or a sorted T cell fraction (not recorded which). V usage is TRBV29-1 and J usage is TRBJ2-2; D not certain. The CDR3, as DNA: TGCAGCGTTACCGAAGGGTATAGCACCGGGGAGCTGTTTTTT. It translates to CSVTEGYSTGELFF.